This T cell receptor (beta chain) derives from a study of neurological immune-mediated disorders. Blood bank volunteers in Maryland, USA, served as healthy controls. The sorted libraries took some 1.1 million CD4+ or CD8+ T cells. The CDR3 totals 18 residues. V gave up 5 bases and J gave up 7 bases; unmatched junction bases: 17. Germline-derived CDR1 and CDR2 are SGHNT and YYREEE (reference sequence). Over 180 million TCR-beta sequences from 15-18 subjects were obtained in each sequencing run. TCRdb reanalysed the 5' RACE reads using MiXCR and keeps one entry per CDR3 protein. The sample lists 15,000 to 20,000 distinct CDR3 sequences; roughly 10% were seen once. In this sample, this clonotype turned up many times.

Sequenced sample: CD8+ T cells from blood. The rearrangement links TRBV5-4 to TRBJ2-1, with 11 bases matching TRBD2. This TCR was sampled from a woman aged 45-65 years in good health. CDR3 residues: CASSTTTVAGGPVNEQFF. For the CDR3, the DNA is TGTGCCAGCAGTACAACGACCGTAGCGGGAGGGCCGGTGAATGAGCAGTTCTTC.